This T cell receptor beta chain is from a study of cytomegalovirus exposure and HLA in healthy donors. The study, taken as a whole, reports: Among CMV-associated TCR beta chains, most appeared HLA-restricted in a later analysis. The authors confirmed in vitro that a few CMV-associated chains were specific for CMV antigens.

PCR amplification relied on 60 Vbeta primers (plus 13 Jbeta primers). Clones were sequenced by immunoSEQ multiplex PCR, and TCRdb holds only the in-frame ones, with some missing. The table includes under 200,000 clones, more than 75% detected once. J lost 6 bases, V lost 0 bases, and 7 bases had no gene match. Looked up from germline, CDR1 is MGHRA and CDR2 is YSYEKL. The CDR3 is 16 amino acids. Nominal health characterized the donors when sampled, though unrecorded immune exposures were likely. Worth noting for this clone: What it recognizes is unknown.

This receptor was obtained from a girl aged 2 to 10 in good health and CMV-seropositive. The chain is built from TRBV4-1 and TRBJ1-4, with 7 positions matching TRBD1. The sample comprised PBMCs. CDR3 protein: CASSQEVTGSYEKLFF. DNA of the CDR3: TGCGCCAGCAGCCAAGAAGTGACAGGGTCGTATGAAAAACTGTTTTTT.